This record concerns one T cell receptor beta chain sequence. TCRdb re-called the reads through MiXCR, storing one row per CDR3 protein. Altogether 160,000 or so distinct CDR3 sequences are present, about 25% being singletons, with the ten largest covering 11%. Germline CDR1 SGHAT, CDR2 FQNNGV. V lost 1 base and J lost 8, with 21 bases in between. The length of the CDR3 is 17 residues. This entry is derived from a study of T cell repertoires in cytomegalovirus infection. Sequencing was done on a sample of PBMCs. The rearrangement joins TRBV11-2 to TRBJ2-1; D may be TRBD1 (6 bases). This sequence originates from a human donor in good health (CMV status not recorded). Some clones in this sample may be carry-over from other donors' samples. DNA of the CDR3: TGTGCCAGCAGCTTAGGTCTTACTCGGGACACAGACCATGAGCAGTTCTTC. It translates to CASSLGLTRDTDHEQFF. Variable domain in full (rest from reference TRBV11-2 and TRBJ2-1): EAGVAQSPRYKIIEKRQSVAFWCNPISGHATLYWYQQILGQGPKLLIQFQNNGVVDDSQLPKDRFSAERLKGVDSTLKIQPAKLEDSAVYLCASSLGLTRDTDHEQFFGPGTRLTVL.